Detailed here is one TCR beta chain. Its antigen remains unknown. TCRdb re-derived calls from the reads in MiXCR, one entry per CDR3 protein. The table includes hundreds of thousands of distinct CDR3 sequences, around 9.1% detected once. These data belong to a study of T cell repertoires in cytomegalovirus infection. As for the study in general: Public TCR beta signatures were indicative of both CMV infection and a matching HLA type. Study findings and constraints: Pooled public TCR beta family frequency picked out CMV carriers with the relevant HLA. The ex vivo response was dominated by HLA-C-restricted CMV-specific TCR beta clonotypes.

V shed 7 bases, J shed 1 base, and the junction held 8 bases outside the gene matches. This CDR3 comprises 14 residues. Germline V gene data show CDR1 as SGHRS and CDR2 as YFSETQ. The sequencing sample was made of PBMCs. The receptor was isolated from a human donor in good health (CMV status not recorded). Some clones in this sample may be carry-over from other donors' samples. This chain connects TRBV5-1 to TRBJ2-7; 7 bases agree with TRBD2. The chain's CDR3 is CASCRASGSYEQYF. CDR3 DNA sequence: TGCGCCAGCTGCAGGGCTAGCGGTTCCTACGAGCAGTACTTC.